Listed below are T cell receptor beta chains from one sample, sequenced in a study of cytomegalovirus exposure and HLA in healthy donors. Profiling relied on immunoSEQ multiplex PCR, and the TCRdb table lists in-frame clones only, not all of them. The sample yields about 120,000 clones, more than 75% seen once. Material for sequencing was PBMCs. Every receptor here comes from a woman aged 25 to 39 in good health and CMV-seronegative. The CDR3 runs from the conserved cysteine through the conserved F or W. The order of the fields is clone size, V gene, J gene, D gene, CDR3 protein, CDR3 DNA. The D gene is left open where the match is weak. Expanded clones are given a class, and other clones once, few, many or no size at all.

size: once
V: TRBV7-8
J: TRBJ1-1
D: TRBD1
CDR3: CASTNGQGAGTEAFF
DNA: TGTGCCAGCACAAACGGCCAGGGGGCGGGTACTGAAGCTTTCTTT

size: once
V: TRBV6-5
J: TRBJ2-7
D: TRBD1
CDR3: CASKDRVLHEQYF
DNA: TGTGCCAGCAAAGACAGGGTCCTGCACGAGCAGTACTTC

size: -
V: TRBV19
J: TRBJ1-5
D: -
CDR3: CASSPRPGGGQPQHF
DNA: TGTGCCAGTAGTCCCCGCCCGGGGGGAGGCCAGCCCCAGCATTTT

size: -
V: TRBV4-1
J: TRBJ2-1
D: -
CDR3: CASSQEPANNEQFF
DNA: TGCGCCAGCAGCCAAGAGCCAGCGAACAATGAGCAGTTCTTC

size: -
V: TRBV18
J: TRBJ1-1
D: -
CDR3: CASHTVQGNTEAFF
DNA: TGTGCCAGCCACACCGTACAGGGTAACACTGAAGCTTTCTTT

size: -
V: TRBV19
J: TRBJ1-5
D: TRBD1
CDR3: CASSMLRGQGNQPQHF
DNA: TGTGCCAGTAGTATGTTAAGGGGGCAAGGCAATCAGCCCCAGCATTTT

size: -
V: TRBV14
J: TRBJ2-5
D: -
CDR3: CASSRSQVSGTQYF
DNA: TGTGCCAGCAGCCGCTCACAGGTCTCGGGGACCCAGTACTTC

size: -
V: TRBV7-9
J: TRBJ2-7
D: -
CDR3: CASSRTTYEQYF
DNA: TGTGCCAGCAGCCGAACCACTTACGAGCAGTACTTC

size: -
V: TRBV9
J: TRBJ1-1
D: TRBD1
CDR3: CASSVEGPGGTEAFF
DNA: TGTGCCAGCAGCGTAGAGGGGCCAGGGGGGACTGAAGCTTTCTTT

size: -
V: TRBV5-1
J: TRBJ2-3
D: -
CDR3: CASSLGGGLADTQYF
DNA: TGCGCCAGCAGCTTGGGAGGGGGTTTAGCAGATACGCAGTATTTT

size: -
V: TRBV7-9
J: TRBJ1-2
D: TRBD1
CDR3: CASSSGQDGLGNGYTF
DNA: TGTGCCAGCAGCTCGGGACAGGACGGGTTAGGTAATGGCTACACCTTC

size: -
V: TRBV7-2
J: TRBJ1-4
D: -
CDR3: CASSLGGMSEKLFF
DNA: TGTGCCAGCAGCTTAGGGGGCATGAGTGAAAAACTGTTTTTT

size: -
V: TRBV5-1
J: TRBJ1-2
D: -
CDR3: CASSTIGGTYGYTF
DNA: TGCGCCAGCAGCACCATCGGGGGGACTTATGGCTACACCTTC

size: -
V: TRBV30
J: TRBJ2-7
D: -
CDR3: CAWGRLVEQYF
DNA: TGTGCCTGGGGTCGATTAGTCGAGCAGTACTTC

size: few
V: TRBV7-8
J: TRBJ2-7
D: -
CDR3: CASSLSPGIRYEQYF
DNA: TGTGCCAGCAGCTTAAGCCCCGGGATAAGGTACGAGCAGTACTTC

size: -
V: TRBV27
J: TRBJ1-5
D: -
CDR3: CASSTGERAGQPQHF
DNA: TGTGCCAGCAGTACGGGGGAGAGGGCCGGGCAGCCCCAGCATTTT

size: -
V: TRBV4-2
J: TRBJ2-1
D: TRBD2
CDR3: CASSQFTGLGVNEQFF
DNA: TGTGCCAGCAGCCAGTTTACAGGACTAGGAGTTAATGAGCAGTTCTTC

size: once
V: TRBV5-4
J: TRBJ2-5
D: TRBD2
CDR3: CASSWGLEKETQYF
DNA: TGTGCCAGCAGCTGGGGACTAGAGAAAGAGACCCAGTACTTC

size: -
V: TRBV6-1
J: TRBJ1-1
D: -
CDR3: CASIWQGNTEAFF
DNA: TGTGCCAGCATATGGCAGGGAAACACTGAAGCTTTCTTT

size: -
V: TRBV30
J: TRBJ1-1
D: -
CDR3: CAWSRGVNTEAFF
DNA: TGTGCCTGGAGCAGGGGTGTGAACACTGAAGCTTTCTTT

size: -
V: TRBV15
J: TRBJ1-2
D: -
CDR3: CATSRDPRAFYGYTF
DNA: TGTGCCACCAGCAGAGATCCGAGGGCTTTCTATGGCTACACCTTC

size: -
V: TRBV7-8
J: TRBJ2-3
D: TRBD2
CDR3: CASSLWWWGGASGGTSTDTQYF
DNA: TGTGCCAGCAGCTTATGGTGGTGGGGTGGGGCTAGCGGGGGCACTAGCACAGATACGCAGTATTTT

size: -
V: TRBV30
J: TRBJ1-4
D: -
CDR3: CACVHSGNEKLFF
DNA: TGTGCCTGCGTACATTCGGGTAATGAAAAACTGTTTTTT

size: -
V: TRBV13
J: TRBJ2-7
D: TRBD2
CDR3: CASSSNLAGGRREQYF
DNA: TGTGCCAGCAGCTCAAATCTAGCGGGGGGGCGTCGAGAGCAGTACTTC

size: -
V: TRBV9
J: TRBJ2-2
D: -
CDR3: CASSPAAGWTGELFF
DNA: TGTGCCAGCAGCCCAGCGGCGGGGTGGACCGGGGAGCTGTTTTTT

size: many
V: TRBV27
J: TRBJ2-7
D: TRBD2
CDR3: CASRLIAGGLYEQYF
DNA: TGTGCCAGCAGATTAATAGCGGGGGGCCTCTACGAGCAGTACTTC

size: once
V: TRBV5-1
J: TRBJ1-4
D: -
CDR3: CASSLSSGYGEKLFF
DNA: TGCGCCAGCAGCTTGAGTAGCGGGTATGGTGAAAAACTGTTTTTT

size: -
V: TRBV6-5
J: TRBJ2-1
D: TRBD2
CDR3: CASSYSAPGGGGLQFF
DNA: TGTGCCAGCAGTTACTCGGCTCCCGGCGGCGGGGGGCTGCAGTTCTTC